This T cell receptor (beta chain) was profiled in a study of Ad26.COV2.S vaccination and SARS-CoV-2 variants. Study findings and constraints: Those who received the vaccine showed greater spike-specific TCR breadth than those given placebo. Vaccine and placebo recipients had comparable breadth of non-spike TCRs.

Profiled with immunoSEQ multiplex PCR; TCRdb holds only in-frame clones, not every one. The top ten hold about 3% of the sample, which has around 320,000 clones, 80% to 90% seen once. Treatment given: some 20 received Ad26.COV2.S at low or high dose, single or two shots; 5 received placebo; per-sample allocation not given. At day 63 after the first vaccine or placebo injection, samples were drawn. Based in Boston, the donor was an adult of 18-55 years. In regard to this clone: Antigen: not known.

The starting material was peripheral blood, obtained in a trial of Ad26.COV2.S vaccine versus placebo. The clonotype originates from a person aged 18 to 65 who received the Ad26.COV2.S COVID-19 vaccine or a placebo.

As DNA, the CDR3 is TGTGCCAGCAGCTTGGAGTGGGGTGGCTATGGCTACACCTTC. As protein: CASSLEWGGYGYTF. The chain recombines TRBV5-5 with TRBJ1-2; no definite D call. V lost 0 bases and J lost 4, with 10 bases in between. The CDR3 contains 14 residues. The V gene's germline CDR1 is SGHKS and CDR2 YYEKEE (reference sequence).